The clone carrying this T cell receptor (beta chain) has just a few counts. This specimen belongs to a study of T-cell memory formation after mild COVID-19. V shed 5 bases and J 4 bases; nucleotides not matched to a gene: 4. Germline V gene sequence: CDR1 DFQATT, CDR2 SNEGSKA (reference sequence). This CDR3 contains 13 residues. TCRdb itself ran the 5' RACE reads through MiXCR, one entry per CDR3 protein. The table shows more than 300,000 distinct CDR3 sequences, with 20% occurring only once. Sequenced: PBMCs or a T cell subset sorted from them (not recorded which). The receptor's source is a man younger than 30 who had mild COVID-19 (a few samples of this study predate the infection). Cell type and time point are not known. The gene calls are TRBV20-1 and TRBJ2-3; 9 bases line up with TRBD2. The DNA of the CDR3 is TGCAGTGCTGTGGGCGGGGGGGCAGATACGCAGTATTTT. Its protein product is CSAVGGGADTQYF.